The T cell receptor (beta chain) under discussion was sequenced for a study of shared clonotypes between healthy human individuals. Study-level background: Each donor's CD8 memory used one plate, CD8 naive two, each CD4 subset three.

Study-level results: Sequencing depth was a factor that was expected to affect clonotype sharing among donors. Naive CD4 clonotypes overlapped across a handful of donors at around 4.7%.

Every subset's genomic DNA went evenly onto several immunoSEQ plates. Generated by immunoSEQ multiplex PCR, the TCRdb table keeps only in-frame clones and is missing some. The sample consists of 2 million to 2.5 million clones, nearly 97% of them appearing once. This clone has a handful of counts. Its antigen is not identified. This CDR3 spans 16 amino acids. In germline, CDR1 is KGHSH, CDR2 LQKENI. V was clipped by 6 bases and J by 6 bases; unmatched bases: 10. The rearrangement uses TRBV18 and TRBJ2-1; 11 bases match TRBD1. The sequencing sample was made of naive CD4+ T cells sorted from blood. The subset denotes: CD45RA+ positively selected. The clonotype was recovered from a man younger than 35 in good health. CDR3 region: CASSRSTGTGGNEQFF. The CDR3 nucleotides read TGTGCCAGCTCTCGCTCCACCGGGACAGGGGGCAATGAGCAGTTCTTC.